This TCR beta chain emerged from a study of blood T cell repertoires in COVID-19. Study context: Some COVID-19 samples were acute and others convalescent; all came from the United States, Italy and Spain. PBMCs, B-cell-depleted T cells, or T cells provided the cDNA or gDNA that made up the material.

The data were produced by immunoSEQ multiplex PCR, yet TCRdb's version contains in-frame clones alone and is incomplete. The sample lists some 460,000 clones, roughly 87% occurring once. The V gene lost 8 bases and the J gene lost 5 bases, with 15 bases spanning the gap. CDR3 length: 13 residues. Germline V gene sequence: CDR1 KGHSH, CDR2 LQKENI. The study recruited people aged about 18 to 95 years across approximately 25 US areas. Material: PBMCs or T cells enriched from blood (not recorded which). The rearrangement joins TRBV18 to TRBJ2-5; perhaps TRBD2 as D (6 bases). The TCR was taken from a woman under 30 who had recovered from COVID-19. CDR3 in DNA: TGTGCCAGCCGAGGAGGGAACGAGGAGACCCAGTACTTC. Amino acids: CASRGGNEETQYF.